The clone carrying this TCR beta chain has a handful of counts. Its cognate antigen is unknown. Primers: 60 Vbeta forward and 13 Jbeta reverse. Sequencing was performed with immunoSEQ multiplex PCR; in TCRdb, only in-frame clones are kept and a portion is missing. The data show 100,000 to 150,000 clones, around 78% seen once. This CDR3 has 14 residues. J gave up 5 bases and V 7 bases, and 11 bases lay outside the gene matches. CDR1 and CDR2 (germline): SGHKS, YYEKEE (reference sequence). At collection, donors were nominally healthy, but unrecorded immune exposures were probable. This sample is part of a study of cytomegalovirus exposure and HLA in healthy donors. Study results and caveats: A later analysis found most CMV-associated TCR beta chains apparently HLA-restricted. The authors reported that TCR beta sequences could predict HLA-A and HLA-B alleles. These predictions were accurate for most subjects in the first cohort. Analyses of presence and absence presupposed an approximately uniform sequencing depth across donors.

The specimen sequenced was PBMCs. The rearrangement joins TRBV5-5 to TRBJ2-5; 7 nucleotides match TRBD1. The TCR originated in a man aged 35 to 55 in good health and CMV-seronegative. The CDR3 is CASDPRGLRETQYF. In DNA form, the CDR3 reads TGTGCCAGCGACCCAAGGGGGCTAAGGGAGACCCAGTACTTC.